The 28 T cell receptor beta chains in this list originate from one sample, sequenced in a study of spatial heterogeneity in lung cancer. From the 5' RACE reads, TCRdb called clonotypes with MiXCR, one entry per CDR3 protein. The sample includes about 120,000 distinct CDR3 sequences, 9% to 15% of them seen just once. Time point specified: blood at routine non-recurrence follow-up after resection. The sequenced material consisted of unsorted whole RNA from tumor, nontumor lung or frozen PBMC. The specimen was PBMCs, collected at follow-up. The receptors shown here come from a male donor with early-stage non-small cell lung cancer.

The rearrangement links TRBV19 to TRBJ2-7; no reliable D call. Trimming took off 5 bases at V and 2 bases at J, with 4 bases between the two ends. Looked up from germline, CDR1 is LNHDA and CDR2 is SQIVND (reference sequence). The CDR3 spans 11 residues. DNA for the CDR3: TGTGCCAGTAGTGATGCCTACGAGCAGTACTTC. Its translation: CASSDAYEQYF. Supplemented by reference TRBV19 and TRBJ2-7, the full variable domain reads DGGITQSPKYLFRKEGQNVTLSCEQNLNHDAMYWYRQDPGQGLRLIYYSQIVNDFQKGDIAEGYSVSREKKESFPLTVTSAQKNPTAFYLCASSDAYEQYFGPGTRLTVT.

This chain connects TRBV5-5 to TRBJ2-7; no clear D. CDR1 and CDR2 from the germline V gene are SGHKS and YYEKEE (reference sequence). The germline V and J ends were trimmed by 0 bases and 2 bases, with 9 bases remaining between them. The CDR3 length is 14 residues. The CDR3 protein is CASSLGAEAYEQYF. The CDR3 bases are TGTGCCAGCAGCTTGGGGGCAGAAGCCTACGAGCAGTACTTC. Together with reference TRBV5-5 and TRBJ2-7, the CDR3 gives the full variable domain: DAGVTQSPTHLIKTRGQQVTLRCSPISGHKSVSWYQQVLGQGPQFIFQYYEKEERGRGNFPDRFSARQFPNYSSELNVNALLLGDSALYLCASSLGAEAYEQYFGPGTRLTVT.

This clonotype was observed a few times. The chain has TRBV10-3 and TRBJ1-2; the D is unclear. The CDR3 spans 15 residues. Trimming removed 3 bases from V and 7 bases from J, with 18 bases in between. Looked up from germline, CDR1 is ENHRY and CDR2 is SYGVKD. CDR3 protein: CAISDLQGTEAGYTF. The CDR3 bases are TGTGCCATCAGTGACCTTCAAGGTACAGAGGCTGGCTACACCTTC.

The V and J genes are TRBV7-9 and TRBJ2-6; weak D call: TRBD1 (5 bases). This CDR3 is 17 amino acids long. V dropped 5 bases and J dropped 0 bases, with 14 bases sitting between them. Germline assignment: CDR1 SEHNR and CDR2 FQNEAQ (reference sequence). The CDR3 sequence: CASSVTALRSGANVLTF. The CDR3 DNA reads as TGTGCCAGCAGCGTGACAGCTCTTCGCTCTGGGGCCAACGTCCTGACTTTC.

The sample holds a few counts of this clonotype. The V call is TRBV18, the J call TRBJ1-1; D unclear. Germline CDR1 and CDR2: KGHSH and LQKENI. The V and J ends lost 3 bases and 2 bases respectively, with 10 bases between them. This CDR3 region has 14 residues. In DNA, the CDR3 is TGTGCCAGCTCACCGAACCTTTACAACACTGAAGCTTTCTTT. Protein: CASSPNLYNTEAFF. Using reference TRBV18 and TRBJ1-1 for the parts outside the CDR3, the full variable domain is NAGVMQNPRHLVRRRGQEARLRCSPMKGHSHVYWYRQLPEEGLKFMVYLQKENIIDESGMPKERFSAEFPKEGPSILRIQQVVRGDSAAYFCASSPNLYNTEAFFGQGTRLTVV.

The rearrangement joins TRBV21-1 to TRBJ2-3; TRBD2, the table's D call, was not compared with the DNA. TRBV21-1 is an annotated pseudogene. The CDR3 runs to 17 residues. The CDR3 spells CASSKVLAGAPTDTQYF. The CDR3 nucleotides read TGTGCCAGCAGCAAAGTGTTAGCGGGAGCCCCCACAGATACGCAGTATTTT.

As concerns this clonotype: A clone one base away is much larger, so this may be a read error. The limits of the CDR3 on the DNA are not certain, so only TCRdb's listed CDR3 is given. CDR3 sequence: CASSRAWGAGNQPRHF. This sequence joins TRBV4-3 and TRBJ1-5; the table's D call TRBD1 went unverified against the DNA. Germline V gives CDR1 LGHNA, CDR2 YSLEER. The CDR3 is made up of 16 amino acids, end residues included.

This clonotype came up a few times. V gene TRBV19 combines with J gene TRBJ2-7; 10 nucleotides agree with TRBD1. The CDR3 loop spans 15 amino acids. Losses at the gene ends were 6 bases for V and 3 bases for J; bases not matched to a gene: 8. CDR1 is LNHDA, CDR2 SQIVND, per germline (reference sequence). The CDR3: CASRLTGGDLYEQYF. The CDR3 coding sequence is TGTGCCAGTAGACTGACAGGGGGCGACCTCTACGAGCAGTACTTC.

Ten or more counts support this clonotype. The chain uses TRBV11-2 and TRBJ2-3; D is ambiguous. V lost 5 bases and J 0 bases, leaving 3 bases between the germline ends. The CDR3 is 12 amino acids. The germline V gene encodes CDR1 SGHAT and CDR2 FQNNGV. CDR3 loop: CASSPSTDTQYF. As DNA, the CDR3 is TGTGCCAGCAGCCCTAGCACAGATACGCAGTATTTT.

In its sample, this clonotype was seen a few times. V gene TRBV3-1 combines with J gene TRBJ2-7; D might be TRBD1 (5 bases). Germline V CDR1 and CDR2: LGHDT, YNNKEL (reference sequence). V shed 4 bases and J shed 3 bases, with 13 bases lying between them. CDR3 size: 14 residues. CDR3 coding DNA: TGTGCCAGCAGCCCGCGGCAGGGCTTCTACGAGCAGTACTTC. Protein product: CASSPRQGFYEQYF.

The table lists this clonotype with many counts. The V and J genes are TRBV5-4 and TRBJ1-2; D not resolved. The CDR3 extends over 13 amino acids. Trimming pared 6 bases from V and 6 bases from J, leaving 15 bases between. CDR1 and CDR2 from the germline V gene are SGHNT and YYREEE (reference sequence). The CDR3: CASTNVTVNGYTF. In nucleotides, the CDR3 is TGTGCCAGCACCAATGTTACAGTAAATGGCTACACCTTC.

The chain has TRBV6-2 or TRBV6-3 and TRBJ2-3, with 12 bases matching TRBD2. Germline CDR1 reads MNHEY; CDR2 reads SVGEGT. V lost 5 bases and J lost 7; bases outside the gene matches: 7. The length of the CDR3 is 15 residues. Here the CDR3 DNA reads TGTGCCAGCAGTGGATCTAGCGGGGGGGCATATACGCAGTATTTT. Translated, it gives CASSGSSGGAYTQYF.

This clonotype was observed a handful of times. The V call is TRBV20-1, the J call TRBJ2-7; 11 bases fit TRBD1. In germline, CDR1 is DFQATT, CDR2 SNEGSKA (reference sequence). This CDR3 has 14 residues. V was pared by 3 bases and J by 4 bases, with 5 bases of the junction left unmatched. CDR3 residues: CSASAGTGGYEQYF. CDR3 coding DNA: TGCAGTGCTAGCGCCGGGACAGGGGGTTACGAGCAGTACTTC.

This clonotype was seen a few times. This chain joins TRBV12-5 and TRBJ1-2; 11 bases fit TRBD1. The CDR3 contains 14 residues. Germline V lookup: CDR1 LGHNT, CDR2 FRNRAP. The V segment lost 4 bases and the J segment 3 bases; nucleotides outside the gene matches: 1. Written as DNA, the CDR3 is TGTGCTAGTGGTTCGGACAGGGGGCACTATGGCTACACCTTC. It translates to CASGSDRGHYGYTF.

The V gene is TRBV5-4, the J gene TRBJ2-2; D gene uncertain. The length of the CDR3 is 14 residues. Trimming pared 7 bases from V and 2 bases from J, leaving 12 bases between. Germline assignment: CDR1 SGHNT and CDR2 YYREEE (reference sequence). The CDR3 nucleotides are TGTGCCAGCCAGATTGCATTCAACACCGGGGAGCTGTTTTTT. Amino acids: CASQIAFNTGELFF.

There are a few counts of this clonotype. The chain couples TRBV7-3 to TRBJ2-2; 7 nucleotides line up with TRBD1. J lost 2 bases, V lost 5 bases, and 14 bases had no gene match. The germline gives CDR1 SGHTA, CDR2 FQGTGA. The CDR3 contains 18 residues. CDR3 nucleotide sequence: TGTGCCAGCAGCCGACTGGGGACAGCCCAAACAAACACCGGGGAGCTGTTTTTT. This encodes CASSRLGTAQTNTGELFF.

The sample holds many counts of this clonotype. The chain employs TRBV6-5 and TRBJ1-1, with D tentatively TRBD1 (5 bases). This CDR3 is built from 13 residues. Germline CDR1 MNHEY, CDR2 SVGAGI. The germline V and J ends were trimmed by 6 bases and 5 bases, with 13 bases remaining between them. This CDR3 is CASRGLGETEAFF. CDR3 DNA sequence: TGTGCCAGCAGAGGCCTGGGGGAGACTGAAGCTTTCTTT.

The V gene is TRBV24-1, the J gene TRBJ1-2; perhaps TRBD1 as D (5 bases). Trimming left V 5 bases short and J 3 bases short, with 18 bases between. Germline CDR1 and CDR2: KGHDR and SFDVKD. The CDR3 runs to 16 residues. CDR3 coding DNA: TGTGCCACCAGTGGCTCGGACACTAACAGGTACTATGGCTACACCTTC. It codes for CATSGSDTNRYYGYTF.

The chain uses TRBV7-9 and TRBJ1-3, with TRBD1 matching over 7 bases. Germline V CDR1 and CDR2: SEHNR, FQNEAQ (reference sequence). The V segment lost 5 bases and the J segment 4 bases; nucleotides outside the gene matches: 5. This CDR3 is built from 14 residues. The chain's CDR3 is CASSDRESGNTIYF. CDR3 nucleotide sequence: TGTGCCAGCAGCGACAGGGAATCCGGAAACACCATATATTTT. Full variable domain (rest looked up from reference TRBV7-9 and TRBJ1-3): DTGVSQNPRHKITKRGQNVTFRCDPISEHNRLYWYRQTLGQGPEFLTYFQNEAQLEKSRLLSDRFSAERPKGSFSTLEIQRTEQGDSAMYLCASSDRESGNTIYFGEGSWLTVV.

This clonotype was seen more than once but under ten times. CDR3 coding DNA: TGTGCCAGCAGCCCGGGTGCTCAAGAGACCCAGTACTTC. Translated, it gives CASSPGAQETQYF. This chain joins TRBV7-3 and TRBJ2-5; D is unclear. CDR3 length: 13 amino acids. Germline V CDR1 and CDR2: SGHTA, FQGTGA. V shed 5 bases and J shed 2 bases, with 9 bases lying between them.

This clonotype has just a few counts. The chain uses TRBV21-1 and TRBJ1-4. TRBV21-1 is classified as a pseudogene. The length of the CDR3 is 12 residues. The CDR3 spells CASSRACEKLFF. The CDR3 coding sequence is TGTGCCAGCAGCAGGGCTTGTGAAAAACTGTTTTTT.

This clonotype has ten or more counts. The V and J genes are TRBV15 and TRBJ2-7, with D hard to call. This CDR3 has 15 residues. Per the germline V gene, CDR1 is LNHNV and CDR2 is YYDKDF (reference sequence). V was shortened by 0 bases and J by 6 bases, with 15 bases between the two germline ends. The CDR3 DNA reads as TGTGCCACCAGCAGAGATCCACGGACGGCGTCCGAGCAGTACTTC. As protein: CATSRDPRTASEQYF.

This clonotype was counted only a few times. The chain carries TRBV7-2 and TRBJ2-3, with D perhaps matching TRBD1 (6 bases). The V end lost 1 base, the J end lost 2 bases, and 7 bases lay between the germline ends. The CDR3 runs 14 residues. Germline V gives CDR1 SGHTA, CDR2 FQGNSA. CDR3 nucleotide sequence: TGTGCCAGCAGCTTAGACAGGGTCACAGATACGCAGTATTTT. Translation gives CASSLDRVTDTQYF.

Ten or more counts support this clonotype. V is TRBV15 and J is TRBJ2-2; tentatively, D is TRBD2 (6 bases). Germline loops: CDR1 LNHNV, CDR2 YYDKDF (reference sequence). Between the trimmed V and J ends, which lost 0 bases and 4 bases, there was a span of 9 bases. This CDR3 region has 15 residues. CDR3 region: CATSRDGTPTGELFF. In DNA, the CDR3 is TGTGCCACCAGCAGAGATGGGACTCCCACCGGGGAGCTGTTTTTT.

This chain uses TRBV5-1 with TRBJ2-7; the D gene could be TRBD1 or TRBD2 (5 bases each). V lost 0 bases, J lost 2 bases, and 12 bases lay in between. This CDR3 contains 15 residues. Germline CDR1 and CDR2: SGHRS and YFSETQ. The CDR3 bases are TGCGCCAGCAGCTTGGTGGCAGGGAGTACCTACGAGCAGTACTTC. Translated, it gives CASSLVAGSTYEQYF.

Many counts were recorded for this clonotype. The chain couples TRBV7-2 to TRBJ2-5, with D uncertain. The germline V and J ends were trimmed by 3 bases and 4 bases, with 6 bases remaining between them. The CDR3 covers 12 residues. Germline V gene data show CDR1 as SGHTA and CDR2 as FQGNSA. The DNA of the CDR3 is TGTGCCAGCAGCTTCAATCGAGAGACCCAGTACTTC. Amino acids: CASSFNRETQYF. Together with reference TRBV7-2 and TRBJ2-5, the CDR3 gives the full variable domain: GAGVSQSPSNKVTEKGKDVELRCDPISGHTALYWYRQSLGQGLEFLIYFQGNSAPDKSGLPSDRFSAERTGGSVSTLTIQRTQQEDSAVYLCASSFNRETQYFGPGTRLLVL.

This clonotype has more than one count but fewer than ten. This rearrangement joins TRBV15 to TRBJ2-3, with D perhaps TRBD2 (7 bases). This CDR3 has 14 residues. Germline loops: CDR1 LNHNV, CDR2 YYDKDF (reference sequence). Trimming left V 1 base short and J 6 bases short, with 11 bases between. The CDR3 DNA is TGTGCCACCAGCAGAGGCGGGGGCTGGGATACGCAGTATTTT. Translation gives CATSRGGGWDTQYF.

This clonotype was detected a few times. The J gene is TRBJ2-2, the V gene TRBV6-5, with no clear D. Between the trimmed V and J ends, which lost 5 bases and 5 bases, there was a span of 18 bases. Germline CDR1 reads MNHEY; CDR2 reads SVGAGI. This CDR3 has 16 amino acids. CDR3 region: CASSDASASGTGELFF. Here the CDR3 DNA reads TGTGCCAGCAGTGACGCGTCTGCTAGTGGTACCGGGGAGCTGTTTTTT.